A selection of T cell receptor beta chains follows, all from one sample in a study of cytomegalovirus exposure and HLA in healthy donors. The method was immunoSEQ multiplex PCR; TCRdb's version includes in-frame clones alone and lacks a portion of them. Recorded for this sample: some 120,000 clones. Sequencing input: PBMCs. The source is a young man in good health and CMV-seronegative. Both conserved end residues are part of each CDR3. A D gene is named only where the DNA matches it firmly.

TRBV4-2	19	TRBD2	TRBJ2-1	CASSQGPGLAGRHRGEQFF	TGTGCCAGCAGCCAAGGTCCGGGACTAGCGGGACGACACCGGGGTGAGCAGTTCTTC
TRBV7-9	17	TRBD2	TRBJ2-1	CASSPREVSGRALEQFF	TGTGCCAGCAGCCCTAGGGAGGTTAGCGGGAGGGCTCTCGAGCAGTTCTTC
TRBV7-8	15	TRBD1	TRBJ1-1	CASSGQGSLNTEAFF	TGTGCCAGCAGCGGACAGGGTTCCCTGAACACTGAAGCTTTCTTT
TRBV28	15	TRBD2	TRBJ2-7	CASSFQRGWTRGQYF	TGTGCCAGCAGTTTCCAGCGGGGCTGGACAAGAGGGCAGTACTTC
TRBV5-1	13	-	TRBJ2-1	CASSPETNPLAIF	TGCGCCAGCAGCCCGGAGACTAACCCCTTAGCGATCTTC
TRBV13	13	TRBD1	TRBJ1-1	CASSQTGVTEAFF	TGTGCCAGCAGCCAGACAGGGGTGACTGAAGCTTTCTTT
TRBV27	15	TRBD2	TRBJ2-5	CASSLGSGPQETQYF	TGTGCCAGCAGTTTGGGTAGCGGGCCCCAAGAGACCCAGTACTTC
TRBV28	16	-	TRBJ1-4	CASSLIGAATNEKLFF	TGTGCCAGCAGTTTGATTGGGGCCGCAACTAATGAAAAACTGTTTTTT
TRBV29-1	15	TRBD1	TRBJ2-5	CSVEPGQGEGETQYF	TGCAGCGTTGAGCCGGGACAGGGCGAGGGAGAGACCCAGTACTTC
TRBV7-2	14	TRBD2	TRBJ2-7	CASSLGGGGFEQYF	TGTGCCAGCAGCTTAGGGGGGGGAGGGTTTGAGCAGTACTTC
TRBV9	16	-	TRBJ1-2	CASSVAPAVGPVGYTF	TGTGCCAGCAGCGTAGCTCCAGCGGTTGGCCCGGTGGGCTACACCTTC
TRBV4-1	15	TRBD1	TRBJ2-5	CASSQPGQGQETQYF	TGCGCCAGCAGCCAACCGGGACAGGGTCAAGAGACCCAGTACTTC
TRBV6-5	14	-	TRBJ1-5	CASSLGGSNQPQHF	TGTGCCAGCTCCCTGGGGGGTAGCAATCAGCCCCAGCATTTT
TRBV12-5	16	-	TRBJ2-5	CASGLGGPGSQETQYF	TGTGCTAGTGGTTTGGGCGGCCCGGGGAGCCAAGAGACCCAGTACTTC
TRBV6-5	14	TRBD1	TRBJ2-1	CASRPDRFYNEQFF	TGTGCCAGCAGGCCGGACAGGTTCTACAATGAGCAGTTCTTC
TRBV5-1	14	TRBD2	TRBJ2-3	CASSVAGSTDTQYF	TGCGCCAGCAGCGTAGCGGGAAGCACAGATACGCAGTATTTT
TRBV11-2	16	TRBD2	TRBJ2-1	CASSTTPGLAGDEQFF	TGTGCCAGCAGCACGACCCCGGGACTAGCGGGAGATGAGCAGTTCTTC
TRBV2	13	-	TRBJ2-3	CASLRQGTDTQYF	TGTGCCAGCCTAAGACAGGGCACAGATACGCAGTATTTT
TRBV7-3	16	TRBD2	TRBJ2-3	CASSSLLSGGRDTQYF	TGTGCCAGCAGCTCCCTCCTTTCGGGAGGAAGGGATACGCAGTATTTT
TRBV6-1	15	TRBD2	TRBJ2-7	CASRGGTSGSHEQYF	TGTGCCAGCAGGGGAGGGACTAGCGGGAGTCACGAGCAGTACTTC
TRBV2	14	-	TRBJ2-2	CASSLQANTGELFF	TGTGCCAGCAGTCTACAGGCGAACACCGGGGAGCTGTTTTTT
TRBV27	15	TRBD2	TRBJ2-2	CASSLRTSGRKELFF	TGTGCCAGCAGTTTACGAACTAGCGGCCGGAAGGAGCTGTTTTTT
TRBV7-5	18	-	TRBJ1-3	CARSLRPPETGSGNTIYF	TGTGCCAGAAGCCTCCGACCCCCCGAGACAGGCTCTGGAAACACCATATATTTT
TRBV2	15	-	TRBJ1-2	CASSEARGLDYGYTF	TGTGCCAGCAGTGAAGCCCGAGGGTTGGACTATGGTTACACCTTC
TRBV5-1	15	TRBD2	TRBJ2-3	CASSFNPGGGDTQYF	TGCGCCAGCAGCTTCAACCCGGGAGGGGGGGATACGCAGTATTTT
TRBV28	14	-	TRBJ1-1	CASSLPSAVTEAFF	TGTGCCAGCAGTTTACCCTCCGCGGTCACTGAAGCTTTCTTT
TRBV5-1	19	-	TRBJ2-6	CASSLGLGLGGSGANVLTF	TGCGCCAGCAGCTTGGGACTTGGGCTTGGGGGGAGTGGGGCCAACGTCCTGACTTTC
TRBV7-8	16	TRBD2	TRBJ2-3	CASSLEIAGALDTQYF	TGTGCCAGCAGCTTAGAAATAGCGGGAGCTTTAGATACGCAGTATTTT
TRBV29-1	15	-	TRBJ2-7	CSVVGGTDSPYEQYF	TGCAGCGTAGTGGGGGGTACAGATAGCCCTTACGAGCAGTACTTC
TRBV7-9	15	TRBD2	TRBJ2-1	CASSRTSGRINEQFF	TGTGCCAGCAGCCGGACTAGCGGGAGAATAAATGAGCAGTTCTTC
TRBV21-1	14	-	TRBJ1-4	CASRLSGGDEKLFF	TGTGCCAGCCGACTCTCCGGGGGAGACGAAAAACTGTTTTTT
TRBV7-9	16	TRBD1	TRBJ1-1	CASSFPSGTANTEAFF	TGTGCCAGCAGCTTTCCCTCCGGGACAGCGAACACTGAAGCTTTCTTT
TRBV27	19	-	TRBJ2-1	CASSLSRRSPTNLHNEQFF	TGTGCCAGCAGTTTATCCCGTCGATCACCCACGAACCTACACAATGAGCAGTTCTTC
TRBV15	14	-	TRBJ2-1	CATSRETSYNEQFF	TGTGCCACCAGCAGAGAGACTAGCTACAATGAGCAGTTCTTC
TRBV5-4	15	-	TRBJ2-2	CASSLATGGTGELFF	TGTGCCAGCAGCTTGGCGACGGGTGGGACCGGGGAGCTGTTTTTT
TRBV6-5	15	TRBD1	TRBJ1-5	CASSAAGGSAQPQHF	TGTGCCAGCAGTGCCGCAGGGGGCAGTGCTCAGCCCCAGCATTTT
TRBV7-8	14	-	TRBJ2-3	CASSLALSEPEQYF	TGTGCCAGCAGTTTAGCACTAAGCGAACCCGAGCAGTATTTT
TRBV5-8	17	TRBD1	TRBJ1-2	CASSFRDRGRTFYGYTF	TGTGCCAGCAGCTTCCGGGACAGGGGGCGAACCTTCTATGGCTACACCTTC
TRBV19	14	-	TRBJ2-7	CASGSDSGSYEQYF	TGTGCCAGTGGATCGGACAGCGGATCCTACGAGCAGTACTTC
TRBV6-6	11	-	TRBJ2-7	CASSSTGEQYF	TGTGCCAGCAGTTCGACGGGGGAGCAGTACTTC
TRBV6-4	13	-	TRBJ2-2	CASSGTADGELFF	TGTGCCAGCAGTGGCACAGCGGACGGGGAGCTGTTTTTT
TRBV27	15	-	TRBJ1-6	CASGVSRGPGSPLHF	TGTGCCAGCGGGGTTTCCAGGGGTCCTGGTTCACCCCTCCACTTT